The 6 T cell receptor beta chains reported below all come from one sample, sequenced in a study of graft-versus-host responses after intestinal transplantation. These receptors are not linked to any known antigen. Data came from immunoSEQ multiplex PCR; TCRdb stores just in-frame clones and leaves some out. The data show around 100,000 clones, 85% to 95% seen once. The sample here was unstimulated CD8+ T cells sorted from spleen or lymph node cells, taken before transplant. The receptors were gathered from a human donor who was the organ donor for an intestinal transplant.

The CDR3 loop is CASSLTENSPLHF. The CDR3 nucleotides are TGTGCCAGCAGCTTAACGGAGAATTCACCCCTCCACTTT. V usage is TRBV5-8 and J usage is TRBJ1-6; D is undetermined. The germline CDR1 and CDR2 sequences are SGHTS and YDEGEE. This CDR3 is built from 13 residues. V was clipped by 2 bases and J by 7 bases, with 7 bases between them.

The chain carries TRBV19 and TRBJ1-1, with D unresolved. This CDR3 comprises 14 residues. The germline V gene encodes CDR1 LNHDA and CDR2 SQIVND (reference sequence). Trimming left V 4 bases short and J 0 bases short, with 9 bases between. CDR3 amino acids: CASSNGGMNTEAFF. CDR3 bases: TGTGCCAGTAGTAATGGTGGGATGAACACTGAAGCTTTCTTT.

The chain is built from TRBV5-6 and TRBJ2-1; 11 positions agree with TRBD2. Germline V CDR1 and CDR2: SGHDT, YYEEEE. The V and J ends lost 0 bases and 5 bases, in that order; junction bases with no gene match: 7. The CDR3 totals 17 residues. CDR3 nucleotides: TGTGCCAGCAGCTTGGCCGGGACTAGCGGACCCAACAATGAGCAGTTCTTC. This encodes CASSLAGTSGPNNEQFF.

This chain connects TRBV9 to TRBJ2-5; 10 bases align to TRBD1. The germline V gene encodes CDR1 SGDLS and CDR2 YYNGEE. This CDR3 contains 16 residues. V lost 0 bases, J lost 2 bases, and 4 bases stayed unmatched. The CDR3 DNA is TGTGCCAGCAGCGTAGTCGGGACAGGGGCGCAAGAGACCCAGTACTTC. Its translation: CASSVVGTGAQETQYF.

The chain employs TRBV19 and TRBJ2-1, with 10 bases matching TRBD2. Germline V gene data show CDR1 as LNHDA and CDR2 as SQIVND (reference sequence). CDR3 size: 15 residues. The V gene end was trimmed by 7 bases and the J gene end by 5 bases; junction bases not matched to a gene: 8. CDR3 sequence reads: CASTPLGLADNEQFF. In nucleotides, the CDR3 is TGTGCCAGTACTCCACTCGGACTAGCGGACAATGAGCAGTTCTTC. The full variable domain, in which reference TRBV19 and TRBJ2-1 provide the parts outside the CDR3, is DGGITQSPKYLFRKEGQNVTLSCEQNLNHDAMYWYRQDPGQGLRLIYYSQIVNDFQKGDIAEGYSVSREKKESFPLTVTSAQKNPTAFYLCASTPLGLADNEQFFGPGTRLTVL.

V and J are TRBV27 and TRBJ2-7; D may be TRBD1 (5 bases). Trimming stripped 2 bases from V and 5 bases from J, with 16 bases between. CDR3 length: 15 amino acids. Germline V gene sequence: CDR1 MNHEY, CDR2 SMNVEV (reference sequence). The CDR3 sequence is CASSLGETGFHEQYF. For the CDR3, the DNA is TGTGCCAGCAGTTTAGGGGAAACAGGCTTCCACGAGCAGTACTTC.